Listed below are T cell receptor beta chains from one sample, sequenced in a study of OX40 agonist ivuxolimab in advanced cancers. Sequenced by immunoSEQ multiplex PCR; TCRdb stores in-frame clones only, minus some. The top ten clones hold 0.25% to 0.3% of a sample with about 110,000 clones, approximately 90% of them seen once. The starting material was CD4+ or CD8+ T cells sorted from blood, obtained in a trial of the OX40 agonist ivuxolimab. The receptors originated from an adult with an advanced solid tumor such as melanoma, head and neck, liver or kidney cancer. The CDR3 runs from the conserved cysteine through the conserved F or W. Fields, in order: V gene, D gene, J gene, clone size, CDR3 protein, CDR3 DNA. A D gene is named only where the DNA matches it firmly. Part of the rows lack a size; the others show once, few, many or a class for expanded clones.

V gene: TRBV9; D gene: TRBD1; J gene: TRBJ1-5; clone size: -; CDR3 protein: CASSVGDRVAQPQHF; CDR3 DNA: TGTGCCAGCAGCGTAGGGGACAGGGTGGCCCAGCCCCAGCATTTT
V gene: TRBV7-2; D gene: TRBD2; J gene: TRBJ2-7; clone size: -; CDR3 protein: CASSLGTSSEQYF; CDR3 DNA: TGTGCCAGCAGCCTGGGGACTAGCTCCGAGCAGTACTTC
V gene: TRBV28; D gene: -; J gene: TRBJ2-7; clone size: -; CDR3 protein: CASSLPSSKLTFSYEQYF; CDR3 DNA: TGTGCCAGCAGTTTACCCAGTAGTAAGCTCACCTTCTCCTACGAGCAGTACTTC
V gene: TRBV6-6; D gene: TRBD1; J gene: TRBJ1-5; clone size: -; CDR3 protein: CASTTGPGVSNQPQHF; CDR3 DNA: TGTGCCAGCACGACAGGGCCAGGGGTTAGCAATCAGCCCCAGCATTTT
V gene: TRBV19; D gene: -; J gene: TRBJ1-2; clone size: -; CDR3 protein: CASSTHGGQLTGGDGYTF; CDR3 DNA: TGTGCCAGTAGTACCCACGGAGGTCAATTAACGGGGGGCGATGGCTACACCTTC
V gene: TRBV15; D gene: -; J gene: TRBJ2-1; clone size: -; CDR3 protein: CATNTGADGTFHNEQFF; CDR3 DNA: TGTGCCACCAATACGGGGGCTGACGGGACATTTCACAATGAGCAGTTCTTC
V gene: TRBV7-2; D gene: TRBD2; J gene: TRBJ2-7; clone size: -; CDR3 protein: CASSPQPPGTSGMTYEQYF; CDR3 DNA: TGTGCCAGCAGTCCCCAACCACCCGGGACTAGCGGGATGACCTACGAGCAGTACTTC
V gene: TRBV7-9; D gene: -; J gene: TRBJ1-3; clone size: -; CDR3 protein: CASSLGPVVGGGNTIYF; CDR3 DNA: TGTGCCAGCAGCTTGGGCCCTGTTGTCGGTGGTGGAAACACCATATATTTT
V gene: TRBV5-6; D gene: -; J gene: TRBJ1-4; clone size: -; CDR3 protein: CASSPPGFINEKLFF; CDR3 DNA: TGTGCCAGCAGCCCACCGGGGTTTATAAATGAAAAACTGTTTTTT
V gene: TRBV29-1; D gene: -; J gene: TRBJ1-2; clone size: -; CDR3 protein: CSVIPSNYGYTF; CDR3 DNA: TGCAGCGTTATCCCGTCTAACTATGGCTACACCTTC
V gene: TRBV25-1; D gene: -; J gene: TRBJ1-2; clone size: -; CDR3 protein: CASSDLGATEGGYTF; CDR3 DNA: TGTGCCAGCAGTGATTTGGGGGCTACTGAGGGTGGCTACACCTTC
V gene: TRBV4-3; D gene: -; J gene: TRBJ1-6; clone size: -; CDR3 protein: CASSIAEVGNSPLHF; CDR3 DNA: TGCGCCAGCAGCATAGCAGAGGTCGGGAATTCACCCCTCCACTTT
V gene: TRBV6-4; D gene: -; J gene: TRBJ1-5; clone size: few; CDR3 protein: CASSRYSNQPQHF; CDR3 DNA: TGTGCCAGCAGTCGATATAGCAATCAGCCCCAGCATTTT
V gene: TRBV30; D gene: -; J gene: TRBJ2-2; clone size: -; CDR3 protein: CAWSAGDRNTGELFF; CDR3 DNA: TGTGCCTGGAGTGCCGGGGACCGCAACACCGGGGAGCTGTTTTTT
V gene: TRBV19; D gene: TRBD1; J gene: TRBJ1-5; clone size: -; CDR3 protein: CASSVRTGGQPQHF; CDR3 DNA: TGTGCCAGTAGTGTCCGGACAGGGGGTCAGCCCCAGCATTTT
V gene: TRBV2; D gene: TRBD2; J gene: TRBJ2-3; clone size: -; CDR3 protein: CASSLAGGGTADTQYF; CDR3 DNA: TGTGCCAGCAGCCTAGCGGGAGGCGGAACGGCAGATACGCAGTATTTT
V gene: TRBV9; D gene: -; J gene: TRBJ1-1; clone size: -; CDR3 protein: CASSAHAGEFGTEAFF; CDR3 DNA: TGTGCCAGCAGCGCACACGCCGGGGAGTTCGGGACTGAAGCTTTCTTT
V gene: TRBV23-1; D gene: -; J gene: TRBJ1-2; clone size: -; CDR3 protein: CASSQIRPANYGYTF; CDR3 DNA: TGCGCCAGCAGTCAAATCAGGCCAGCTAACTATGGCTACACCTTC
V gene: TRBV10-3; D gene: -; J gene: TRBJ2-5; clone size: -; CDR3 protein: CAIKTMNPAGTQETQYF; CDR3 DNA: TGTGCCATCAAAACAATGAATCCTGCAGGTACCCAAGAGACCCAGTACTTC
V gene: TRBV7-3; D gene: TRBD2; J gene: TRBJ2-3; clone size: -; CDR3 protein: CASSTVAGSSTDTQYF; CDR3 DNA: TGTGCCAGCAGCACAGTAGCGGGAAGTAGCACAGATACGCAGTATTTT
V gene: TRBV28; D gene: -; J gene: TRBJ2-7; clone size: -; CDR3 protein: CASRPDSYEQYF; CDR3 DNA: TGTGCCAGCAGACCGGACAGTTACGAGCAGTACTTC
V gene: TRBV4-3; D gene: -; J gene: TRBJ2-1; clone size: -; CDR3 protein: CASSQAPGIYNEQFF; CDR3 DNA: TGCGCCAGCAGCCAAGCTCCAGGGATCTACAATGAGCAGTTCTTC
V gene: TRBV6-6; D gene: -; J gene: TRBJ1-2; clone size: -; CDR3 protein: CASSFQQESNYGYTF; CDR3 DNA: TGTGCCAGCAGTTTCCAACAGGAGTCTAACTATGGCTACACCTTC
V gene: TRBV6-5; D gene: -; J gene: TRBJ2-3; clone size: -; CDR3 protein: CASSKLGDTQYF; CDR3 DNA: TGTGCCAGCAGCAAACTTGGAGATACGCAGTATTTT
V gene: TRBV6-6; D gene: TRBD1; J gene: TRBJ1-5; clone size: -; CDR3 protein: CASSSDRGHQPQHF; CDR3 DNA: TGTGCCAGCAGCTCCGACAGGGGGCATCAGCCCCAGCATTTT
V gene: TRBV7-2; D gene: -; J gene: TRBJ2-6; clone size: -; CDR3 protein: CASSPQGDEANVLTF; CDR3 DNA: TGTGCCAGCAGCCCCCAAGGGGACGAGGCCAACGTCCTGACTTTC
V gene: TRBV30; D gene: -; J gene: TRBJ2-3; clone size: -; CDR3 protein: CAWSVKTDTQYF; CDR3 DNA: TGTGCCTGGAGTGTGAAGACAGATACGCAGTATTTT
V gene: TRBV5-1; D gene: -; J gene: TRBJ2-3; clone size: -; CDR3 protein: CASSLGQPTSSTDTQYF; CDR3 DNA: TGCGCCAGCAGCTTAGGACAGCCTACTTCTAGCACAGATACGCAGTATTTT
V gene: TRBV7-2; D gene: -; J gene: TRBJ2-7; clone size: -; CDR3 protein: CASSPRDISYEQYF; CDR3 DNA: TGTGCCAGCAGCCCGAGGGACATCTCCTACGAGCAGTACTTC
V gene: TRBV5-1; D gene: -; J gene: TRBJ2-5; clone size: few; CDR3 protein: CASSLAAGRETQYF; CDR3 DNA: TGCGCCAGCAGCTTGGCGGCAGGGAGGGAGACCCAGTACTTC
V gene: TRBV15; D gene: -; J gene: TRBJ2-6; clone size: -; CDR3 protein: CATSREGAGANVLTF; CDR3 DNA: TGTGCCACCAGCAGAGAGGGAGCTGGGGCCAACGTCCTGACTTTC
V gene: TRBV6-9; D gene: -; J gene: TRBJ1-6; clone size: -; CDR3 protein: CASARDFNSPLHF; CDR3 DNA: TGTGCCAGCGCCCGGGATTTTAATTCACCCCTCCACTTT
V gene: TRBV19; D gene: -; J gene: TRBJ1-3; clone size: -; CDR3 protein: CATQRNTIYF; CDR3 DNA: TGTGCCACCCAACGAAACACCATATATTTT
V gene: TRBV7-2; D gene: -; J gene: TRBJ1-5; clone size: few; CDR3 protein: CASSLGVNRANQPQHF; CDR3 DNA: TGTGCCAGCAGCTTAGGGGTAAACCGAGCTAATCAGCCCCAGCATTTT
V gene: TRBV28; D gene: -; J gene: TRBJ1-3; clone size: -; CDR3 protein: CASSFGGPGNTIYF; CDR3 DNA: TGTGCCAGCAGTTTTGGGGGACCTGGAAACACCATATATTTT
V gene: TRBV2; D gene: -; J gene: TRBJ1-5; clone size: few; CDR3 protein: CASSLGGQPQHF; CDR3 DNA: TGTGCCAGCAGTTTGGGAGGCCAGCCCCAGCATTTT
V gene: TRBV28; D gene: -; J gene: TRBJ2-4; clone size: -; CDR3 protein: CASSSSDTAKNIQYF; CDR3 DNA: -
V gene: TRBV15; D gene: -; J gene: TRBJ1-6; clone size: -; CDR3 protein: CATSRDKFGTPSSYNSPLHF; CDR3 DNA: TGTGCCACCAGCAGGGACAAATTCGGGACGCCGAGCTCCTATAATTCACCCCTCCACTTT
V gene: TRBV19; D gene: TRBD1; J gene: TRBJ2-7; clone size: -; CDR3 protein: CASSRDRGLSSYEQYF; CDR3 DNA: TGTGCCAGTTCCCGGGACAGGGGGCTGAGCTCCTACGAGCAGTACTTC
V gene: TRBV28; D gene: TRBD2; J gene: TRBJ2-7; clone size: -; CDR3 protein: CASSPTGLAAYEQYF; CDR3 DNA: TGTGCCAGCAGTCCAACTGGACTAGCGGCCTACGAGCAGTACTTC
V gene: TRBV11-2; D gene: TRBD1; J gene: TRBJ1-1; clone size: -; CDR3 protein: CASSLERDSTEAFF; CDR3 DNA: TGTGCCAGCAGCTTAGAACGGGACAGCACTGAAGCTTTCTTT
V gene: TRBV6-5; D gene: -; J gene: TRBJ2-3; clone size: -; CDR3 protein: CASSYSIVQTDTQYF; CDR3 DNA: TGTGCCAGCAGTTACTCGATAGTACAGACAGATACGCAGTATTTT
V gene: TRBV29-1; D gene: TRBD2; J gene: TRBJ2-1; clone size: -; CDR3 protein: CSAPSAGGGYYNEQFF; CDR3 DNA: TGCAGCGCCCCCTCGGCGGGAGGGGGATACTACAATGAGCAGTTCTTC
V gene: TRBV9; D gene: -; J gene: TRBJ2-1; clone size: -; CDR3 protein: CASSVEPPPGSYNEQFF; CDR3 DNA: TGTGCCAGCAGCGTAGAGCCCCCCCCCGGCAGTTACAATGAGCAGTTCTTC
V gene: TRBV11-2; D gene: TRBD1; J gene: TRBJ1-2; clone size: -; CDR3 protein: CASSLGSQGAHGYTF; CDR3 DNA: TGTGCCAGCAGCTTAGGCAGTCAGGGGGCCCATGGCTACACCTTC
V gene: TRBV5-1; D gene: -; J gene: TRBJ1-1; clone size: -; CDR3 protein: CASSLDTEINTEAFF; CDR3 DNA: TGCGCCAGCAGCTTGGATACGGAAATCAACACTGAAGCTTTCTTT
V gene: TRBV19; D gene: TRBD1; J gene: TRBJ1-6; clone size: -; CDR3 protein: CASSQDRGNSPLHF; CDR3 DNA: TGTGCCAGTAGTCAAGACAGGGGAAATTCACCCCTCCACTTT
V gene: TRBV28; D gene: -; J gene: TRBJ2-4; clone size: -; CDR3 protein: CASRPTVAKNIQYF; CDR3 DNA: TGTGCCAGCAGACCTACCGTAGCCAAAAACATTCAGTACTTC
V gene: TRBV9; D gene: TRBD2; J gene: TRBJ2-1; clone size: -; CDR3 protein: CASSPTPWTSGGMYSYNEQFF; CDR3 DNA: TGTGCCAGCAGCCCTACCCCCTGGACTAGCGGGGGGATGTACTCCTACAATGAGCAGTTCTTC
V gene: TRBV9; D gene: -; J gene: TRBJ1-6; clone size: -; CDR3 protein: CASGRDKRNSPLHF; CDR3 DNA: TGTGCCAGCGGCCGGGACAAACGTAATTCACCCCTCCACTTT
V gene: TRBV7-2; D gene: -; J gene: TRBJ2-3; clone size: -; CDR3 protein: CASSSPGTDTQYF; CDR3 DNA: TGTGCCAGCAGCTCCCCGGGCACAGATACGCAGTATTTT
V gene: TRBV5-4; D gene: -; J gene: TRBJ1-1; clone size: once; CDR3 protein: CASSSHISETEAFF; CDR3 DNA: TGTGCCAGCAGCTCTCATATATCGGAAACTGAAGCTTTCTTT
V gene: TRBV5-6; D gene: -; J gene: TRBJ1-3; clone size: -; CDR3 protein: CASSLHPTGAGNTIYF; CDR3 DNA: TGTGCCAGCAGCTTACATCCCACCGGGGCTGGAAACACCATATATTTT
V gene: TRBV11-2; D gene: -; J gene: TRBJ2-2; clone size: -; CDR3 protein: CASSLGGNTGELFF; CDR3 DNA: TGTGCCAGCAGCTTAGGTGGGAACACCGGGGAGCTGTTTTTT
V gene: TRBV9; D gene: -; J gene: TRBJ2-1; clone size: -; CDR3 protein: CASSGQGTPDNEQFF; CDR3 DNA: TGTGCCAGCAGCGGGCAGGGAACCCCTGACAATGAGCAGTTCTTC
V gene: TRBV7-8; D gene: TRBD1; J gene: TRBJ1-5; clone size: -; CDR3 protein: CASSSGTGENQPQHF; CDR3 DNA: TGTGCCAGCAGCTCCGGGACAGGGGAGAATCAGCCCCAGCATTTT
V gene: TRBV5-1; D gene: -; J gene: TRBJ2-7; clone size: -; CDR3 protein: CASSLEQGSYEQYF; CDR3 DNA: TGCGCCAGCAGCTTGGAGCAGGGCTCCTACGAGCAGTACTTC